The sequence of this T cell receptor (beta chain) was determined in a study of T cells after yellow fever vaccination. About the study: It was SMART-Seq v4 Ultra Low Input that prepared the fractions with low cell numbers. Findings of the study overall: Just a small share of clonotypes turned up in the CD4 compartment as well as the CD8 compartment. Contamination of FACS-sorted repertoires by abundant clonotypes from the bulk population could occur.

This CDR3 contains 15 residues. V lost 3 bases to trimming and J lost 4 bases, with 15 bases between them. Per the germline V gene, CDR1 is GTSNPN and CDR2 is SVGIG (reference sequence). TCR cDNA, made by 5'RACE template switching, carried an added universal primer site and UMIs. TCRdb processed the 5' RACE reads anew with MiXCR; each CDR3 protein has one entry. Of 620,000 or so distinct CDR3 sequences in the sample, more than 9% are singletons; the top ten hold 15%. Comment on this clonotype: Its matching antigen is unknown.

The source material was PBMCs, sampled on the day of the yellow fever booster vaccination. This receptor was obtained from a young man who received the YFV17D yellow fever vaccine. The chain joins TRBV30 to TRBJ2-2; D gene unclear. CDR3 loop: CAWRDIGLFTGELFF. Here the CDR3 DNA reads TGTGCCTGGAGAGATATCGGGCTATTCACCGGGGAGCTGTTTTTT.